The sequence of this T cell receptor beta chain was determined in a study of T cell responses to AZD1222 COVID-19 vaccine. CDR3 size: 15 residues. Trimming removed 1 base from V and 5 bases from J, with 14 bases in between. CDR1 is LGHDT and CDR2 is YNNKEL in the germline V gene (reference sequence). The protocol was immunoSEQ multiplex PCR, while the TCRdb copy is restricted to in-frame clones and leaves out a portion. Counted here are 140,000 or so clones, around 89% occurring once; the ten biggest clones make up about 3%. The chain has TRBV3-1 (or the pseudogene TRBV3-2) and TRBJ1-2; a possible D gene is TRBD1 (6 bases). Specimen: peripheral blood, collected 28 days after the second AZD1222 dose. This sequence originates from an adult who received the AZD1222 COVID-19 vaccine. CDR3: CASSQGQDFYYGYTF. The CDR3 DNA reads TGTGCCAGCAGCCAAGGACAGGATTTCTATTATGGCTACACCTTC.